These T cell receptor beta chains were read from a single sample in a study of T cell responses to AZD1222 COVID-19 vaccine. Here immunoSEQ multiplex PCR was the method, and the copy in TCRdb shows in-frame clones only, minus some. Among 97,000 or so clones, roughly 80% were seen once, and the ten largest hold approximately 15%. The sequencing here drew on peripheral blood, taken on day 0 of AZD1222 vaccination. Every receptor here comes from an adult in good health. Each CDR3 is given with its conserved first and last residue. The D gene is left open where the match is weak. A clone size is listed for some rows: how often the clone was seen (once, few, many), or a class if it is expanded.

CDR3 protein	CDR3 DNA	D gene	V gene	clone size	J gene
CASSLEGTPYYGYTF	TGTGCCAGCAGCTTAGAGGGGACGCCTTACTATGGCTACACCTTC	NA	TRBV7-6	few	TRBJ1-2
CASSIEARSFQPQHF	TGTGCCAGTAGTATAGAGGCCAGGAGCTTCCAGCCCCAGCATTTT	NA	TRBV19	NA	TRBJ1-5
CASADRTYEQYF	TGCGCCAGTGCAGACAGGACCTACGAGCAGTACTTC	NA	TRBV5-1	NA	TRBJ2-7
CASSVGGSSNQPQHF	TGTGCCAGCAGCGTAGGAGGCAGTAGCAATCAGCCCCAGCATTTT	NA	TRBV9	NA	TRBJ1-5
CASSQDSNYGYTF	TGTGCCAGCTCACAGGACAGTAACTATGGCTACACCTTC	NA	TRBV18	few	TRBJ1-2
CASSLRDRNTEAFF	TGTGCCAGCAGCTTAAGGGACAGGAACACTGAAGCTTTCTTT	TRBD1	TRBV5-4	NA	TRBJ1-1
CASSIVTGGANTEAFF	TGTGCCAGCAGCATTGTAACAGGGGGCGCGAACACTGAAGCTTTCTTT	TRBD1	TRBV9	NA	TRBJ1-1
CASRKRGSGSTDTQYF	TGTGCCAGCAGGAAAAGGGGTAGCGGGAGCACAGATACGCAGTATTTT	TRBD2	TRBV11-1	NA	TRBJ2-3
CASSSDRNSYNEQFF	TGTGCCAGCAGCTCCGACAGGAACTCCTACAATGAGCAGTTCTTC	NA	TRBV7-2	NA	TRBJ2-1
CASSVSVQETQYF	TGTGCCAGCAGTGTTTCAGTCCAGGAGACCCAGTACTTC	NA	TRBV2	NA	TRBJ2-5
CASSLNAGGHTEAFF	TGTGCCAGCAGCTTAAACGCAGGGGGCCACACTGAAGCTTTCTTT	TRBD1	TRBV7-3	NA	TRBJ1-1
CASSPRPGTFGSGELFF	TGTGCCAGCAGCCCTCGGCCCGGGACCTTCGGGTCCGGGGAGCTGTTTTTT	NA	TRBV7-3	NA	TRBJ2-2
CASSLEASGYLNTEAFF	TGTGCCAGCAGCTTAGAAGCGTCAGGGTATCTGAACACTGAAGCTTTCTTT	NA	TRBV7-2	NA	TRBJ1-1
CASIGRTSGNNEQFF	TGTGCCAGCATCGGGCGGACTAGCGGAAACAATGAGCAGTTCTTC	TRBD2	TRBV11-3	NA	TRBJ2-1
CASSRGQGRTEAFF	TGTGCCAGCAGCCGGGGACAGGGTAGGACTGAAGCTTTCTTT	TRBD1	TRBV11-2	NA	TRBJ1-1
CATSDSATATEQFF	TGTGCCACCAGTGACTCAGCGACAGCTACTGAGCAGTTCTTC	NA	TRBV24-1	few	TRBJ2-1
CASSIDTRYAPLHF	TGTGCCAGTAGTATAGATACTCGGTATGCACCCCTCCACTTT	NA	TRBV19	NA	TRBJ1-6
CASNDDLERASSYEQYF	TGTGCCAGCAACGACGATCTGGAGCGGGCGAGCTCCTACGAGCAGTACTTC	NA	TRBV7-9	NA	TRBJ2-7
CASSRDPTSGNTIYF	TGCGCCAGCAGCCGGGACCCCACATCCGGAAACACCATATATTTT	NA	TRBV4-1	NA	TRBJ1-3
CASSQGYGYTF	TGTGCCAGCAGCCAGGGCTATGGCTACACCTTC	NA	TRBV3-1/TRBV3-2	NA	TRBJ1-2
CSAGGRGRRTGPNYGYTF	TGCAGCGCCGGAGGGAGGGGACGGAGAACGGGGCCTAACTATGGCTACACCTTC	NA	TRBV29-1	NA	TRBJ1-2
CASSVARSSPSTDTQYF	TGTGCCAGCAGCGTAGCTAGGAGCAGCCCTAGCACAGATACGCAGTATTTT	NA	TRBV9	NA	TRBJ2-3
CSVAVDRNYGYTF	TGCAGCGTTGCCGTTGACCGAAACTATGGCTACACCTTC	NA	TRBV29-1	NA	TRBJ1-2
CASSLDLGSPLHF	TGTGCCAGCAGCTTGGACCTTGGGTCACCCCTCCACTTT	NA	TRBV5-4	NA	TRBJ1-6
CASSGVGAVVNEQFF	TGTGCCAGCAGCGGAGTGGGGGCAGTCGTGAATGAGCAGTTCTTC	NA	TRBV7-2	NA	TRBJ2-1
CASSQDGGAPNIQYF	TGCGCCAGCAGCCAAGATGGAGGAGCCCCAAACATTCAGTACTTC	NA	TRBV4-3	NA	TRBJ2-4
CSVVPKDRVGPETQYF	TGCAGCGTTGTTCCTAAGGACAGGGTGGGTCCGGAGACCCAGTACTTC	TRBD1	TRBV29-1	NA	TRBJ2-5
CASSSGGGPGEQYF	TGTGCCAGCAGCTCCGGGGGCGGTCCGGGCGAGCAGTACTTC	NA	TRBV7-2	NA	TRBJ2-7
CASSLTGQFYNSPLHF	TGTGCCAGCAGCTTAACAGGACAATTCTATAATTCACCCCTCCACTTT	NA	TRBV11-3	NA	TRBJ1-6
CASSLRFMGQGPHEQYF	TGTGCCAGCAGCTTAAGGTTTATGGGACAGGGACCCCACGAGCAGTACTTC	TRBD1	TRBV7-6	NA	TRBJ2-7
CASSQEVAVYGYTF	TGTGCCAGCAGCCAAGAGGTAGCAGTCTATGGCTACACCTTC	NA	TRBV3-1/TRBV3-2	NA	TRBJ1-2
CASSLFLAYGNTIYF	TGTGCCAGCAGCTTATTTTTAGCCTATGGAAACACCATATATTTT	NA	TRBV7-2	few	TRBJ1-3
CASSVTGTAEKLFF	TGTGCCAGCAGCGTGACCGGGACCGCGGAAAAACTGTTTTTT	NA	TRBV9	NA	TRBJ1-4
CATSDLGAGVPSTDTQYF	TGTGCCACCAGTGATTTAGGAGCTGGGGTTCCTAGCACAGATACGCAGTATTTT	NA	TRBV24-1	NA	TRBJ2-3
CASSLRDRVETQYF	TGTGCCAGCAGTTTACGGGACAGGGTTGAGACCCAGTACTTC	TRBD1	TRBV27	NA	TRBJ2-5
CASSYGAAGVGYTF	TGTGCCAGCAGTTACGGAGCAGCAGGGGTTGGCTACACCTTC	NA	TRBV6-2/TRBV6-3	NA	TRBJ1-2
CSAGGEITEAFF	TGCAGCGCAGGCGGGGAGATCACTGAAGCTTTCTTT	NA	TRBV29-1	NA	TRBJ1-1
CASSQGQGGYTF	TGTGCCAGCAGCCAGGGACAGGGCGGCTACACCTTC	TRBD1	TRBV11-3	NA	TRBJ1-2
CASTSMGTGNQPQHF	TGTGCCAGTACCTCCATGGGGACGGGCAATCAGCCCCAGCATTTT	NA	TRBV19	NA	TRBJ1-5
CASSLVVSVGQETQYF	TGTGCCAGCAGCTTAGTTGTATCTGTGGGACAAGAGACCCAGTACTTC	NA	TRBV7-6	NA	TRBJ2-5
CASRAGLANSPLHF	TGTGCCAGCAGGGCCGGACTTGCCAATTCACCCCTCCACTTT	NA	TRBV2	NA	TRBJ1-6
CASSFLHTIYF	TGTGCCAGCAGTTTTTTGCACACCATATATTTT	NA	TRBV12-3/TRBV12-4	NA	TRBJ1-3